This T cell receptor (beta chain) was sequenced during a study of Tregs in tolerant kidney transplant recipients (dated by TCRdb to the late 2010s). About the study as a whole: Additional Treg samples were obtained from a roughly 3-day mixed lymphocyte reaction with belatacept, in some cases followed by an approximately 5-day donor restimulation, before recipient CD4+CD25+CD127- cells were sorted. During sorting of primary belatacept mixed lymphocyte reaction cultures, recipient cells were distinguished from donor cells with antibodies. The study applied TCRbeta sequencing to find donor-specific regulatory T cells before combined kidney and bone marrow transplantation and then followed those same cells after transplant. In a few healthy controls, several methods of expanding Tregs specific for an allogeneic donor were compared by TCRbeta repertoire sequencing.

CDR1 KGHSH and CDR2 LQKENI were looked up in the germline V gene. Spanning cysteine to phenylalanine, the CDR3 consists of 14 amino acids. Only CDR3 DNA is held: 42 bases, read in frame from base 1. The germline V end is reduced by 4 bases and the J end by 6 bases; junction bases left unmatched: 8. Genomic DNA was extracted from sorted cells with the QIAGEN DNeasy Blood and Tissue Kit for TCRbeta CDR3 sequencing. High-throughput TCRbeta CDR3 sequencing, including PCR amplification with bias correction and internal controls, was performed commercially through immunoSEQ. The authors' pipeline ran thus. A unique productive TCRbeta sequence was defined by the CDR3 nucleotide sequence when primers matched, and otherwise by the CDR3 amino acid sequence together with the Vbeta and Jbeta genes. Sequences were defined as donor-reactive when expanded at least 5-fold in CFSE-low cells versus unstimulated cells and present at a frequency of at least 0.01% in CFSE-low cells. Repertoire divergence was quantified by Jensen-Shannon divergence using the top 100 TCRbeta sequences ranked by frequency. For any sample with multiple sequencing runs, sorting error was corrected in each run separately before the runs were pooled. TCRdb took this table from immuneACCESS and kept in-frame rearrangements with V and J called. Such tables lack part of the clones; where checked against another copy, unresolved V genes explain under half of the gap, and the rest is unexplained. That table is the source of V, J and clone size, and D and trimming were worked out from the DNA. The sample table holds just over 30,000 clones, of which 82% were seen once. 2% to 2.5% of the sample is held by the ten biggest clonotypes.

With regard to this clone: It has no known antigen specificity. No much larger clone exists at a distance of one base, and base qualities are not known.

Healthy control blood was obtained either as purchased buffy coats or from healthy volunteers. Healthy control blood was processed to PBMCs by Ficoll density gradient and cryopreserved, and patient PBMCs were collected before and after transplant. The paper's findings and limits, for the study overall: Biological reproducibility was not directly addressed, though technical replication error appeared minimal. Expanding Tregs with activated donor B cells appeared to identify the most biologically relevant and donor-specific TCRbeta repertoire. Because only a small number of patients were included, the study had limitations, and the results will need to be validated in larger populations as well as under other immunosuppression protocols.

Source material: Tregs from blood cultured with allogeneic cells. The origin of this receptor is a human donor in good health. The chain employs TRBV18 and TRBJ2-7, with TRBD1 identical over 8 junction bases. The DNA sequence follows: TGTGCCAGCTCACAAGGACAGGGTCAGAGCGAGCAGTACTTC. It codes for CASSQGQGQSEQYF.